These T cell receptor beta chains were read from a single sample in a study of T cells in Graves' hyperthyroidism and ophthalmopathy. TCRdb re-called the multiplex PCR reads through MiXCR, storing one row per CDR3 protein. The profile shows roughly 500,000 distinct CDR3 sequences, approximately 23% of them singletons. Input material: blood. The origin of the receptors is a woman aged 70-85 years with Graves' ophthalmopathy. CDR3s include the opening cysteine and the closing phenylalanine or tryptophan. D genes are given only for firm matches. Clone sizes are given selectively: once, few, many, or a class where the clone is expanded.

D gene	V gene	clone size	J gene	CDR3 protein	CDR3 DNA
TRBD1	TRBV29-1	NA	TRBJ2-1	CSVPGTGLANEQFF	TGCAGCGTGCCCGGGACAGGGCTTGCCAATGAGCAGTTCTTC
NA	TRBV29-1	many	TRBJ2-5	CSAIGNMRETQYF	TGCAGCGCAATAGGGAATATGAGGGAGACCCAGTACTTC
NA	TRBV4-3	NA	TRBJ2-7	CASSQVEGRPYEQYF	TGCGCCAGCAGCCAAGTAGAGGGAAGGCCCTACGAGCAGTACTTC
NA	TRBV2	NA	TRBJ1-1	CASTGLIMNTEALF	TGTGCCAGCACCGGACTGATCATGAACACTGAAGCTCTCTTT
TRBD2	TRBV7-9	NA	TRBJ2-7	CASSLGSAGVAYEQYF	TGTGCCAGCAGCTTAGGCTCGGCGGGAGTAGCCTACGAGCAGTACTTC
TRBD1	TRBV12-3/TRBV12-4	NA	TRBJ1-3	CASSQGAGGNTIYF	TGTGCCAGCAGTCAGGGGGCTGGTGGAAACACCATATATTTT
TRBD1	TRBV6-1	few	TRBJ1-2	CASSKSGTGGNYGYTF	TGTGCCAGCAGCAAATCCGGGACAGGGGGAAACTATGGCTACACCTTC
NA	TRBV18	NA	TRBJ2-7	CASSPPGLDYEQYF	TGTGCCAGCTCACCACCGGGGCTCGACTACGAGCAGTACTTC
TRBD1	TRBV11-2	NA	TRBJ1-1	CASSLSRTGGKAFF	TGCGCCAGCAGCCTGTCAAGGACAGGGGGCAAAGCTTTCTTT
NA	TRBV2	many	TRBJ2-5	CASSSETQYF	TGTGCCAGCAGTTCGGAGACCCAGTACTTC
NA	TRBV7-9	NA	TRBJ2-7	CATTKGSYYEQYF	TGTGCCACAACGAAGGGATCTTATTACGAGCAGTACTTC
TRBD2	TRBV11-1	NA	TRBJ2-1	CASSDGTSGYNEQFF	TGTGCCAGCAGCGACGGGACTAGCGGATACAATGAGCAGTTCTTC
NA	TRBV27	NA	TRBJ2-7	CASSFSRGNSEQYF	TGTGCCAGCAGTTTCTCAAGGGGGAATAGCGAGCAGTACTTC
NA	TRBV6-6	few	TRBJ2-5	CASSYSSQGQETQYF	TGTGCCAGCAGTTACTCGAGTCAGGGGCAAGAGACCCAGTACTTC
NA	TRBV9	few	TRBJ1-5	CASSVGISDQPQHF	TGTGCCAGCAGCGTCGGGATTTCGGACCAGCCCCAGCATTTT
TRBD2	TRBV6-1	NA	TRBJ2-1	CASSEGLTSGRSFF	TGTGCCAGCAGTGAAGGCTTGACTAGCGGGAGATCGTTCTTC
NA	TRBV12-3/TRBV12-4	many	TRBJ2-5	CASSSMVNQYF	TGTGCCAGCAGTTCGATGGTTAATCAGTACTTC
TRBD2	TRBV19	few	TRBJ2-5	CASNGGTSGRATQETQYF	TGTGCCAGCAATGGCGGGACTAGCGGGAGGGCCACTCAAGAGACCCAGTACTTC
TRBD2	TRBV28	few	TRBJ2-5	CASSLGLAGGDGETQYF	TGTGCCAGCAGCCTGGGACTAGCGGGAGGAGACGGGGAGACCCAGTACTTC
NA	TRBV7-2	few	TRBJ2-3	CASSVTTSTDTQYF	TGTGCCAGCAGCGTAACGACTAGCACAGATACGCAGTATTTT
NA	TRBV9	many	TRBJ1-2	CASSVGQGGNYGYTF	TGTGCCAGCAGCGTAGGGCAGGGAGGGAACTATGGCTACACCTTC
NA	TRBV12-5	NA	TRBJ2-1	CASGLGEQGSYNEQFF	TGTGCTAGTGGTTTGGGTGAACAGGGCTCCTACAATGAGCAGTTCTTC
TRBD1	TRBV20-1	few	TRBJ2-7	CSAIILATGTETYEQYF	TGCAGTGCTATCATTTTAGCGACAGGGACAGAGACCTACGAGCAGTACTTC
TRBD1	TRBV2	NA	TRBJ2-7	CASRQGQGGYEQYF	TGTGCCAGCAGGCAGGGACAGGGTGGATACGAGCAGTACTTC
NA	TRBV7-2	few	TRBJ2-6	CASSPWGTGANVLTF	TGTGCCAGCAGCCCCTGGGGGACTGGGGCCAACGTCCTGACTTTC
TRBD2	TRBV7-9	few	TRBJ2-3	CASSFSLAGGGDTQYF	TGTGCCAGCAGCTTTTCACTAGCGGGGGGAGGAGATACGCAGTATTTT
NA	TRBV12-3/TRBV12-4	medium-sized	TRBJ1-1	CASSLNLPGWGTEAFF	TGTGCCAGCAGTTTAAATCTCCCAGGGTGGGGCACTGAAGCTTTCTTT
NA	TRBV4-3	NA	TRBJ2-3	CASSQMTDTDTQYF	TGCGCCAGCAGCCAAATGACAGACACAGATACGCAGTATTTT
TRBD2	TRBV29-1	NA	TRBJ2-3	CSVQGLAGGTSTDTQYF	TGCAGCGTCCAAGGACTAGCGGGAGGTACTAGCACAGATACGCAGTATTTT
NA	TRBV28	many	TRBJ1-2	CASSLDPPYGYTF	TGTGCCAGCAGTTTAGATCCCCCCTATGGCTACACCTTC
NA	TRBV12-3/TRBV12-4	many	TRBJ1-2	CASSWASQNYGYTF	TGTGCCAGCAGTTGGGCCAGCCAAAACTATGGCTACACCTTC
NA	TRBV10-3	many	TRBJ2-5	CAVRDTNVETQYF	TGTGCCGTCCGGGACACCAACGTCGAGACCCAGTACTTC
NA	TRBV5-1	few	TRBJ2-3	CASSFGRVGGTDTQYF	TGCGCCAGCAGCTTTGGCCGGGTAGGAGGCACAGATACGCAGTATTTT
TRBD2	TRBV3-1	once	TRBJ2-3	CASGYNRASGSRRDTQYF	TGTGCCAGCGGCTATAATCGGGCGAGCGGGAGTAGAAGAGATACGCAGTATTTT
TRBD1	TRBV10-3	NA	TRBJ2-2	CAIRGQMNTGELFF	TGTGCCATCAGGGGACAGATGAACACCGGGGAGCTGTTTTTT
NA	TRBV12-5	few	TRBJ2-7	CASVLDTYEQYF	TGTGCTAGTGTCCTAGACACCTACGAGCAGTACTTC
NA	TRBV20-1	few	TRBJ1-4	CSANVGANEKLFF	TGCAGTGCTAATGTAGGGGCTAATGAAAAACTGTTTTTT
NA	TRBV7-6	NA	TRBJ1-3	CASSLAALGSSGNTIYF	TGTGCCAGCAGCTTAGCTGCTTTAGGTAGCTCTGGAAACACCATATATTTC
NA	TRBV19	NA	TRBJ1-2	CASMSANYGYTF	TGTGCCAGTATGTCAGCTAACTATGGCTACACCTTC
NA	TRBV28	many	TRBJ2-7	CASSLGVQSYEQYF	TGTGCCAGCAGTTTAGGGGTTCAGTCCTACGAGCAGTACTTC
NA	TRBV7-2	few	TRBJ2-7	CASSLTSGAQSYEQYF	TGTGCCAGCAGCTTAACTTCAGGGGCGCAATCCTACGAGCAGTACTTC
NA	TRBV5-5	NA	TRBJ1-6	CASSLAAGRSLNSPLHF	TGTGCCAGCAGCTTGGCCGCAGGACGGAGCCTTAATTCACCCCTCCACTTT
TRBD1	TRBV9	NA	TRBJ2-3	CASSNPGTGGTDTQYF	TGTGCCAGCAGCAACCCCGGGACAGGGGGCACAGATACGCAGTATTTT
TRBD1	TRBV7-3	few	TRBJ2-7	CASSQTGVSEQYF	TGTGCCAGCAGCCAAACAGGGGTTTCCGAGCAGTACTTC
NA	TRBV19	NA	TRBJ2-3	CASSQIAKDTQYF	TGTGCCAGTAGCCAGATAGCTAAAGATACGCAGTATTTT
NA	TRBV3-1	few	TRBJ2-1	CASSRKGGHEQFF	TGTGCCAGCAGCCGGAAGGGGGGGCATGAGCAGTTCTTC
NA	TRBV30	NA	TRBJ2-5	CAWGREGQKETQYF	TGTGCCTGGGGCAGAGAGGGGCAAAAAGAGACCCAGTACTTC
NA	TRBV28	NA	TRBJ1-4	CASGGAPQTNEKLFF	TGTGCCAGCGGGGGCGCCCCTCAGACTAATGAAAAACTGTTTTTT
TRBD2	TRBV24-1	few	TRBJ2-1	CATSDLRGGNEQFF	TGTGCCACCAGTGATTTGCGCGGGGGCAATGAGCAGTTCTTC
NA	TRBV2	few	TRBJ1-5	CASRASTGPNQPQHF	TGTGCCAGCAGGGCTTCGACAGGCCCTAATCAGCCCCAGCATTTT
TRBD2	TRBV30	many	TRBJ2-1	CAWSPLAGGLSYNEQFF	TGTGCCTGGAGCCCCCTAGCGGGAGGGTTATCCTACAATGAGCAGTTCTTC
NA	TRBV7-9	NA	TRBJ2-5	CASSLAGAYQETQYF	TGTGCCAGCAGCTTAGCGGGGGCGTACCAAGAGACCCAGTACTTC
NA	TRBV12-3/TRBV12-4	few	TRBJ2-1	CASSFGAALREQFF	TGTGCCAGCAGTTTTGGAGCGGCCCTCAGAGAGCAGTTCTTC
NA	TRBV27	few	TRBJ2-7	CATSSGSIYEQYF	TGTGCCACCTCCTCCGGGAGTATCTACGAGCAGTACTTC